The 23 T cell receptor beta chains below were found in one sample sequenced in a study of T cell responses to AZD1222 COVID-19 vaccine. TCRdb's copy holds only in-frame clones and misses some; the assay was immunoSEQ multiplex PCR. The sample comprises 150,000 to 200,000 clones, around 93% of which are singletons, and more than 0.85% rests with the top ten. The material sequenced was peripheral blood, taken 28 days after the second dose of the MenACWY control vaccine. Receptors were obtained from an adult who received the MenACWY meningococcal vaccine as a control.

This clone was recorded only once. The chain links TRBV2 to TRBJ1-3; possibly TRBD1 for D (6 bases). The CDR3 contains 16 residues. Germline CDR1 and CDR2: SNHLY and FYNNEI. Trimming took off 5 bases at V and 0 bases at J, with 14 bases between the two ends. CDR3 protein: CASSPGGLPSGNTIYF. In DNA form, the CDR3 reads TGTGCCAGCAGTCCTGGGGGCCTCCCCTCTGGAAACACCATATATTTT.

The chain uses TRBV15 and TRBJ2-7; D possibly matches TRBD1 or TRBD2 (7 bases each). This CDR3 region has 17 residues. The V and J ends lost 0 bases and 3 bases respectively, with 18 bases between them. Looked up from germline, CDR1 is LNHNV and CDR2 is YYDKDF (reference sequence). The CDR3 region has the DNA TGTGCCACCAGCAGAGATTTCGGGCAGGGGGACTACTACGAGCAGTACTTC. Protein product: CATSRDFGQGDYYEQYF.

The chain combines TRBV6-5 with TRBJ1-2; 8 nucleotides agree with TRBD1. V shed 10 bases, J shed 0 bases, and the junction held 10 bases outside the gene matches. The CDR3 sequence is 15 residues long. Germline V CDR1 and CDR2: MNHEY, SVGAGI. The CDR3: CATTDRGDANYGYTF. CDR3 coding DNA: TGTGCCACAACAGACAGGGGAGATGCTAACTATGGCTACACCTTC.

This clone was detected once. The rearrangement joins TRBV7-2 to TRBJ1-2; the match to TRBD1 covers 7 bases. CDR1 and CDR2 (germline): SGHTA, FQGNSA. The J segment lost 2 bases and the V segment lost 3 bases, leaving 6 bases of the junction unmatched. CDR3 size: 15 residues. The CDR3 region has the DNA TGTGCCAGCAGCTTGACAGGGCAGGGAAACTATGGCTACACCTTC. Its translation: CASSLTGQGNYGYTF.

The J gene is TRBJ2-3, the V gene TRBV5-1; 14 bases match TRBD2. The germline gives CDR1 SGHRS, CDR2 YFSETQ. Losses at the gene ends were 0 bases for V and 6 bases for J; bases not matched to a gene: 3. CDR3 size: 16 residues. The CDR3 DNA follows: TGCGCCAGCAGCTTGGGACTAGCGGGGGGGCCCGATACGCAGTATTTT. Translating gives CASSLGLAGGPDTQYF.

The chain combines TRBV30 with TRBJ2-3, with 10 bases identical to TRBD2. The CDR3 loop spans 15 amino acids. Looked up from germline, CDR1 is GTSNPN and CDR2 is SVGIG (reference sequence). Unmatched junction bases numbered 7, after V lost 3 bases and J lost 4 bases. This CDR3 is CAWRRGLASADTQYF. The CDR3 region has the DNA TGTGCCTGGAGACGGGGACTAGCGTCTGCAGATACGCAGTATTTT.

The V call is TRBV29-1, the J call TRBJ2-2; TRBD1 agrees at 8 bases. Germline trimming cut 5 bases from V and 7 bases from J; bases unmatched to any gene: 9. CDR1 is SQVTM and CDR2 is ANQGSEA in the germline V gene. The length of the CDR3 is 14 residues. The CDR3, as DNA: TGCAGCGTTATCCAGGGGGCTTTCGGCGGGGAGCTGTTTTTT. This translates into CSVIQGAFGGELFF.

This chain connects TRBV7-2 to TRBJ1-2; 9 bases fit TRBD1. The CDR3 length is 15 residues. CDR1 SGHTA and CDR2 FQGNSA come from the germline V gene. Trimming at V came to 7 bases and at J to 3 bases, leaving 9 bases not matched to a gene. The CDR3 sequence is CASNPRRTGDYGYTF. CDR3 bases: TGTGCCAGCAACCCTCGTCGGACAGGGGACTATGGCTACACCTTC.

The J gene is TRBJ2-4, the V gene TRBV6-5; D might be TRBD2 (7 bases). Trimming left V 8 bases short and J 6 bases short, with 20 bases between. The CDR3 is 15 residues long. CDR1 is MNHEY, CDR2 SVGAGI, per germline. CDR3 sequence (DNA): TGTGCCAGCGCCGAGGGGGGGTTGGGGCTAAACATTCAGTACTTC. The encoded protein is CASAEGGLGLNIQYF.

DNA of the CDR3: TGTGCCAGCAGCTTGGGGGTGACTGAGACAGATACGCAGTATTTT. It translates to CASSLGVTETDTQYF. The gene calls are TRBV11-3 and TRBJ2-3; the D call may be TRBD1 or TRBD2 (5 bases each). The CDR3 is 15 amino acids. Germline V gives CDR1 SGHNT, CDR2 YENEEA. The V end lost 3 bases, the J end lost 3 bases, and 13 bases lay between the germline ends. Full variable domain (outside the CDR3, taken from reference TRBV11-3 and TRBJ2-3): EAGVVQSPRYKIIEKKQPVAFWCNPISGHNTLYWYLQNLGQGPELLIRYENEEAVDDSQLPKDRFSAERLKGVDSTLKIQPAELGDSAVYLCASSLGVTETDTQYFGPGTRLTVL.

The V gene is TRBV20-1, the J gene TRBJ1-1; D is perhaps TRBD1 (5 bases). The CDR3 has 11 amino acids. Germline-derived CDR1 and CDR2 are DFQATT and SNEGSKA (reference sequence). This CDR3 reads CRATGNTEAFF. The CDR3 nucleotides read TGCAGGGCAACAGGGAACACTGAAGCTTTCTTT.

V usage is TRBV18 and J usage is TRBJ1-5; no clear D gene. This CDR3 is built from 15 residues. Germline CDR1 is KGHSH and CDR2 is LQKENI. The V gene lost 3 bases and the J gene lost 1 base, with 10 bases spanning the gap. The CDR3 sequence: CASSPGQTSNQPQHF. CDR3 nucleotides: TGTGCCAGCTCACCCGGGCAAACCAGCAATCAGCCCCAGCATTTT.

In its sample, this clone was seen a few times. The chain is built from TRBV7-6 and TRBJ1-4; no firm D call. The CDR3 length is 15 residues. Germline CDR1 reads SGHVS; CDR2 reads FNYEAQ. V dropped 6 bases and J dropped 0 bases, with 11 bases sitting between them. The CDR3 protein is CASSARDATNEKLFF. In DNA, the CDR3 is TGTGCCAGCAGTGCGAGGGATGCAACTAATGAAAAACTGTTTTTT.

The rearrangement uses TRBV7-9 and TRBJ1-1; D is uncertain. CDR1 is SEHNR, CDR2 FQNEAQ, per germline (reference sequence). The CDR3 spans 15 residues. The V end was cut by 4 bases, the J end by 0 bases, with 12 bases between. The CDR3 nucleotides are TGTGCCAGCAGCTCCATTCGGACGGTGAACACTGAAGCTTTCTTT. This translates into CASSSIRTVNTEAFF.

The V call is TRBV21-1, the J call TRBJ2-3; the tabulated D call, TRBD2, remains unverified against the DNA. TRBV21-1 is described as a pseudogene. The CDR3 runs to 13 residues. CDR3 nucleotide sequence: TGTGCCAGAACCGGGGGGTGCACAGATACGCAGTATTTT. Translation: CARTGGCTDTQYF.

This rearrangement joins TRBV5-1 to TRBJ1-6; D is undetermined. This CDR3 has 14 residues. Deletions cut 4 bases from V and 7 bases from J, with 12 bases between. The germline CDR1 and CDR2 sequences are SGHRS and YFSETQ. The CDR3 region is CASSQQAENSPLHF. The CDR3 bases are TGCGCCAGCAGCCAGCAGGCGGAAAATTCACCCCTCCACTTT.

This clone was detected once. The chain has TRBV10-3 and TRBJ2-7; 7 bases are a match to TRBD1. This CDR3 is built from 13 residues. The V and J ends lost 9 bases and 5 bases, in that order; junction bases with no gene match: 10. CDR1 and CDR2 (germline): ENHRY, SYGVKD. CDR3 coding DNA: TGTGCCATAGGGGGCAGAAACACAGACGAGCAGTACTTC. It is translated as CAIGGRNTDEQYF.

The chain recombines TRBV19 with TRBJ1-5; 8 bases align to TRBD1. The germline V gene encodes CDR1 LNHDA and CDR2 SQIVND (reference sequence). The ends lost 5 bases at V and 1 base at J; junction bases unmatched: 4. The CDR3 is 15 amino acids. The CDR3 sequence is CASSPRGRSNQPQHF. In DNA form, the CDR3 reads TGTGCCAGTAGTCCCAGGGGGCGCAGCAATCAGCCCCAGCATTTT.

The chain uses TRBV19 and TRBJ1-6, with TRBD1 identical over 8 bases. The V gene's germline CDR1 is LNHDA and CDR2 SQIVND (reference sequence). The CDR3 length is 15 residues. V was clipped by 9 bases and J by 5 bases; unmatched bases: 9. CDR3 sequence (DNA): TGTGCCAGCAAACCGACAGGGGTCAATAATTCACCCCTCCACTTT. This encodes CASKPTGVNNSPLHF. Together with reference TRBV19 and TRBJ1-6, the CDR3 gives the full variable domain: DGGITQSPKYLFRKEGQNVTLSCEQNLNHDAMYWYRQDPGQGLRLIYYSQIVNDFQKGDIAEGYSVSREKKESFPLTVTSAQKNPTAFYLCASKPTGVNNSPLHFGNGTRLTVT.

The chain uses TRBV4-3 and TRBJ1-2; maybe TRBD1 (5 bases). The CDR3 spans 15 residues. The germline gives CDR1 LGHNA, CDR2 YSLEER. V lost 1 base and J lost 4, with 13 bases in between. The CDR3 bases are TGCGCCAGCAGCCAAGGTGGAGGGGAAACCTATGGCTACACCTTC. It is translated as CASSQGGGETYGYTF.

V usage is TRBV19 and J usage is TRBJ1-1; D call uncertain. V was pared by 3 bases and J by 5 bases, with 10 bases between. Per germline, CDR1 LNHDA and CDR2 SQIVND (reference sequence). The CDR3 is 13 amino acids. The CDR3 protein is CASSIGVRTEAFF. The CDR3 DNA reads TGTGCCAGTAGTATTGGGGTAAGGACTGAAGCTTTCTTT.

This clone was counted only a few times. The chain recombines TRBV2 with TRBJ1-1, with D hard to call. The CDR3 spans 13 residues. In germline, CDR1 is SNHLY, CDR2 FYNNEI. V lost 5 bases and J 10 bases, leaving 17 bases between the germline ends. The CDR3 DNA follows: TGTGCCAGCAGTCCTCGACAAATTGGTGGAGCTTTCTTT. Protein sequence: CASSPRQIGGAFF.

V is TRBV19 and J is TRBJ1-6; TRBD1 might be the D (6 bases). Looked up from germline, CDR1 is LNHDA and CDR2 is SQIVND (reference sequence). Between the trimmed V and J ends, which lost 11 bases and 4 bases, there was a span of 12 bases. This CDR3 spans 13 amino acids. In DNA, the CDR3 is TGTGCCGGCGGACAGACTTATAATTCACCCCTCCACTTT. This codes for CAGGQTYNSPLHF.